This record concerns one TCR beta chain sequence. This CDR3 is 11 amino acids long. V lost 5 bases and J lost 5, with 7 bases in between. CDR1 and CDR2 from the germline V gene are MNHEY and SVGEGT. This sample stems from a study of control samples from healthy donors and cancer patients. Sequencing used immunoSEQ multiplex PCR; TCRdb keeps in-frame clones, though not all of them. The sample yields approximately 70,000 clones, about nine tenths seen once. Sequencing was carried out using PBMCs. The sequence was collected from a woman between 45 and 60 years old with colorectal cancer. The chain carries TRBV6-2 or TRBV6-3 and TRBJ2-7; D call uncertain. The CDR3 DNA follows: TGTGCCAGCAGTAGGCGAAACGAGCAGTACTTC. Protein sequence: CASSRRNEQYF.